This T cell receptor (beta chain) came from a study of blood T cells in healthy people across ages. For the second PCR, which ran for roughly 7 to 11 cycles, a sample-barcoded 5' primer and a J-beta primer mix were used. From the 5' RACE reads, TCRdb called clonotypes with MiXCR, one entry per CDR3 protein. The sample records some 1,800,000 distinct CDR3 sequences, about two fifths being singletons. The germline V gene has CDR1 DFQATT and CDR2 SNEGSKA (reference sequence). Deletions cut 3 bases from V and 8 bases from J, with 19 bases between. CDR3 length: 14 residues. Sequencing was performed on blood. The TCR originated in a human donor in good health. The genes are TRBV20-1 and TRBJ1-2; D not certain. CDR3 bases: TGCAGTGCTAGGGACCCAAGGAAGTCTATCGGCTACACCTTC. Residues: CSARDPRKSIGYTF.